These 3 T cell receptor beta chains came from one sample sequenced in a study of blood T cells in healthy people across ages. Combining a sample-barcoded 5' primer with a J-beta primer mix, a second PCR ran for roughly 6 to 12 cycles. MiXCR, applied by TCRdb to the 5' RACE reads, yields one record per CDR3 protein. The sample yields about 1.4 million distinct CDR3 sequences, approximately 63% seen once. Input material: blood. The receptors were sampled from a man aged 18-30 years in good health.

Only a few counts were recorded for this clonotype. This rearrangement joins TRBV4-3 to TRBJ2-7, with a tentative D call TRBD1 (5 bases). Trimming removed 0 bases from V and 2 bases from J, with 11 bases in between. Germline CDR1 LGHNA, CDR2 YSLEER. CDR3 length: 15 residues. The CDR3 sequence: CASSQDWGSPYEQYF. In DNA, the CDR3 is TGCGCCAGCAGCCAAGATTGGGGCAGTCCCTACGAGCAGTACTTC.

CDR3: CASSQRGGRDTQYF. CDR3 in DNA: TGTGCCAGCAGCCAACGGGGGGGACGAGATACGCAGTATTTT. The V call is TRBV3-1, the J call TRBJ2-3; TRBD2 aligns across 8 bases. Germline V gene sequence: CDR1 LGHDT, CDR2 YNNKEL (reference sequence). The CDR3 totals 14 residues. V was clipped by 2 bases and J by 5 bases; unmatched bases: 3.

V gene TRBV20-1 combines with J gene TRBJ2-1; D may be TRBD1 or TRBD2 (5 bases each). The CDR3 has 14 residues. Trimming cost V 5 bases and J 12 bases, with 23 bases left between them. Germline V gene lookup returns CDR1 DFQATT and CDR2 SNEGSKA (reference sequence). CDR3 nucleotide sequence: TGCAGTGCTCAACCCGGGACCCAGTTCGATGGGCAGTTCTTC. As protein: CSAQPGTQFDGQFF.